This T cell receptor beta chain was found in a study of CD4+ T cells in melanoma. The study's findings and limits: A reported correlation linked neoantigen-specific CD4+ T cells to CD8+, macrophage and B cell function. In melanoma, neoantigen-specific CD4+ T cells reportedly differed in differentiation state.

In this sample, this clone turned up a few times. What it binds is unknown. Assay: immunoSEQ multiplex PCR; the TCRdb copy retains only in-frame clones and omits some. Here the sample spans over 100,000 clones, around 92% being singletons. From germline, CDR1 is MGHRA and CDR2 YSYEKL. CDR3 length: 15 amino acids. The V gene end was trimmed by 0 bases and the J gene end by 8 bases; junction bases not matched to a gene: 9. This TCR came from a human donor with melanoma. Input material: peripheral blood. The chain is built from TRBV4-1 and TRBJ1-2; 7 bases line up with TRBD1. This CDR3 is CASSQDISGGYGYTF. The CDR3 nucleotides are TGCGCCAGCAGCCAAGATATATCAGGGGGGTACGGCTACACCTTC.